This TCR beta chain was observed in a study of graft-versus-host responses after intestinal transplantation. Profiled with immunoSEQ multiplex PCR; TCRdb holds only in-frame clones, not every one. The table includes approximately 110,000 clones, just over 90% detected once. Points on this clone: What it binds is unknown.

The CDR3 sequence is 14 residues long. V dropped 1 base and J dropped 1 base, with 5 bases sitting between them. Germline-derived CDR1 and CDR2 are LNHDA and SQIVND (reference sequence). Here the sequenced sample was unstimulated CD4+ T cells sorted from spleen or lymph node cells, taken before transplant. This TCR derives from a human donor who was the organ donor for an intestinal transplant. This chain uses TRBV19 with TRBJ2-1, with no clear D. The CDR3 DNA reads TGTGCCAGTAGTATAGGTATTTCCTACAATGAGCAGTTCTTC. Protein: CASSIGISYNEQFF.